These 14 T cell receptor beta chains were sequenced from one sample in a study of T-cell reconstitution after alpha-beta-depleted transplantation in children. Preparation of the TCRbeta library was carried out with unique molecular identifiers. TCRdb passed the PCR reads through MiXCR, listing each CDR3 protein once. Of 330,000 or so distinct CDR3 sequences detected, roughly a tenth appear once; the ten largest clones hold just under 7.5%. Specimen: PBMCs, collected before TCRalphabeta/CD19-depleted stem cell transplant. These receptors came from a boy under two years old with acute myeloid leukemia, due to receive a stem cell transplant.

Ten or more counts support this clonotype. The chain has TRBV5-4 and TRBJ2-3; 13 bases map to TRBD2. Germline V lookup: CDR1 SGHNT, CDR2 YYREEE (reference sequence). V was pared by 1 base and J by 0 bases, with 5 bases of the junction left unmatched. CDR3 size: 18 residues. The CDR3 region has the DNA TGTGCCAGCAGCTTGCCCGGGACTAGCGGGACTAGCACAGATACGCAGTATTTT. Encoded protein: CASSLPGTSGTSTDTQYF.

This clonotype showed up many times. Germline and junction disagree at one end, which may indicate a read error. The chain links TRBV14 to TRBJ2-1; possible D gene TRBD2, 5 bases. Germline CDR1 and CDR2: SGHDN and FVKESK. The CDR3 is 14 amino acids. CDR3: CASSQGSSYNEQFF. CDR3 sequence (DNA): TGCGCCAGCAGCCAAGGGAGCTCCTACAATGAGCAGTTCTTC.

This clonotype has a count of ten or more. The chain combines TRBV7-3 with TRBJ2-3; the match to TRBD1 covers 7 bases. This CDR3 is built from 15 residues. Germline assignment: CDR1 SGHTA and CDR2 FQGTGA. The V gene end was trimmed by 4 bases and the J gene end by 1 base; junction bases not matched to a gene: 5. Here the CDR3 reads CASSSPGQRTDTQYF. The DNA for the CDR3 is TGTGCCAGCAGCTCCCCGGGACAGCGCACAGATACGCAGTATTTT.

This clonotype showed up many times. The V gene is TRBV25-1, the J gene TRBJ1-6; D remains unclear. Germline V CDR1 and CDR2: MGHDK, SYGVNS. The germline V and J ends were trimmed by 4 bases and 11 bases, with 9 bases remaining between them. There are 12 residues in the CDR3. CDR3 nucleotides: TGTGCCAGCAGTGCGGGTGATACACCCCTCCACTTT. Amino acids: CASSAGDTPLHF.

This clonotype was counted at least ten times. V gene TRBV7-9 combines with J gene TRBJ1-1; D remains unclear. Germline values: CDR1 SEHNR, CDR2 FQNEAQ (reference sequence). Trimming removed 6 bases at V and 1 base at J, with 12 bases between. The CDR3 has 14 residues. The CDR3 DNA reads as TGTGCCAGCAGGTCGTCTCCTAAGAACACTGAAGCTTTCTTT. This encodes CASRSSPKNTEAFF.

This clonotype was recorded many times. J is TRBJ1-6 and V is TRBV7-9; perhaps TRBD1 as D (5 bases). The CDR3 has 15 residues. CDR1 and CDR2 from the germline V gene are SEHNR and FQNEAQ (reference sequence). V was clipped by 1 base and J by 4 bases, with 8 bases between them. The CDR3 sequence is CASSLGDGYNSPLHF. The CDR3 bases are TGTGCCAGCAGCTTAGGGGACGGGTATAATTCACCCCTCCACTTT.

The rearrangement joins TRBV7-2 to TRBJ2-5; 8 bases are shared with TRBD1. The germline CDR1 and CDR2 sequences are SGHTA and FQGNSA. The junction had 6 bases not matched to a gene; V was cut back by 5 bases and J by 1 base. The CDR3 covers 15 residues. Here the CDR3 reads CASSPWTGRQETQYF. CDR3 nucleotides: TGTGCCAGCAGCCCGTGGACAGGGCGCCAAGAGACCCAGTACTTC.

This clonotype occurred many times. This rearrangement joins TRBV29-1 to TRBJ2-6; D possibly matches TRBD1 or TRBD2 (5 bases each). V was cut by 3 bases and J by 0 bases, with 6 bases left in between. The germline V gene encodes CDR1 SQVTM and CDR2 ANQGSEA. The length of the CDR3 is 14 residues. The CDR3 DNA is TGCAGCGTTGAGGGGGACTCTGGGGCCAACGTCCTGACTTTC. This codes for CSVEGDSGANVLTF.

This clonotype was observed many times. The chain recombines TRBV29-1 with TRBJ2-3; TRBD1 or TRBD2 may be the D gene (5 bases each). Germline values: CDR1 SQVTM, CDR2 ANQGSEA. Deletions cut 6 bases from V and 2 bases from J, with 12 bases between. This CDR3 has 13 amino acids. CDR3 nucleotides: TGCAGCGTGACCGGGACGGTCACAGATACGCAGTATTTT. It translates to CSVTGTVTDTQYF.

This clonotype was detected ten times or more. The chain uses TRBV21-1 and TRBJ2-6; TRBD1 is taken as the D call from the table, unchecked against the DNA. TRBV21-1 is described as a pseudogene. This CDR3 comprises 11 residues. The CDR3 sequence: CARAGTGVLTF. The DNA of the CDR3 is TGTGCCCGGGCAGGGACCGGCGTCCTGACTTTC.

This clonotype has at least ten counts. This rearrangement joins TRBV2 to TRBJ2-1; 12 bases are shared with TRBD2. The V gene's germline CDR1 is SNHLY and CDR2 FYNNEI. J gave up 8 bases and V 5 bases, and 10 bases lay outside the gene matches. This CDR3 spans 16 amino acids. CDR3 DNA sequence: TGTGCCAGCAGTACACCACTAGCGGGGGGCGTGGATGAGCAGTTCTTC. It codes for CASSTPLAGGVDEQFF. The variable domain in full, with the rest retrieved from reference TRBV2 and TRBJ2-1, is EPEVTQTPSHQVTQMGQEVILRCVPISNHLYFYWYRQILGQKVEFLVSFYNNEISEKSEIFDDQFSVERPDGSNFTLKIRSTKLEDSAMYFCASSTPLAGGVDEQFFGPGTRLTVL.

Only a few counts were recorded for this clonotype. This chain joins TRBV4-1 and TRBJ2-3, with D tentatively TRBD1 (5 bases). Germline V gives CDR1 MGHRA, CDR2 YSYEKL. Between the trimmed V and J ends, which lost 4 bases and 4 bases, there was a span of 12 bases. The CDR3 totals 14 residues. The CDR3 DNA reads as TGCGCCAGCAGCCCGCAGGGTTCCCCAGATACGCAGTATTTT. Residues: CASSPQGSPDTQYF.

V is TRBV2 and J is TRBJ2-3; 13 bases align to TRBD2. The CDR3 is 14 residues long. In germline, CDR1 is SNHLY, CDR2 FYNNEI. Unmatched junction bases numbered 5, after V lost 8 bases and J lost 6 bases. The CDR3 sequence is CASPGLAGPDTQYF. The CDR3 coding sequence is TGTGCCAGCCCGGGACTAGCGGGGCCGGATACGCAGTATTTT.

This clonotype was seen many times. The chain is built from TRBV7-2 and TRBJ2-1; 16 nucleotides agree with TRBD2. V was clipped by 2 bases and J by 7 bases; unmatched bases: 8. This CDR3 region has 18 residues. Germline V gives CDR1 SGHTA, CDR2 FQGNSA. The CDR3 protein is CASSLTYSGLAGGNEQFF. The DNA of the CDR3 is TGTGCCAGCAGCTTAACCTACTCGGGACTAGCGGGGGGGAATGAGCAGTTCTTC.